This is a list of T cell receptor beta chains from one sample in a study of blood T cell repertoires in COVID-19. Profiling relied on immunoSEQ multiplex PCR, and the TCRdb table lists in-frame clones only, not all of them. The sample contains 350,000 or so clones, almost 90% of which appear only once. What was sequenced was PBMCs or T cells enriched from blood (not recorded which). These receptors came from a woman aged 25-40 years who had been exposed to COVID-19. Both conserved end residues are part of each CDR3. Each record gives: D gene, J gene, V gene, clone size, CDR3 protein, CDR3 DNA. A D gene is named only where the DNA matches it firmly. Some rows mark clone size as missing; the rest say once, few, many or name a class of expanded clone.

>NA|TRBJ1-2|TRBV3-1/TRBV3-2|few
CASSQEGGNYGYTF
TGTGCCAGCAGCCAAGAGGGCGGGAACTATGGCTACACCTTC
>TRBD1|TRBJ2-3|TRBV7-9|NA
CASSQGQGFTDTQYF
TGTGCCAGCAGCCAGGGACAGGGGTTCACAGATACGCAGTATTTT
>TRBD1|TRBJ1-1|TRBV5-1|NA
CASSLRQGAKGTEAFF
TGCGCCAGCAGCTTACGACAGGGGGCAAAGGGTACTGAAGCTTTCTTT
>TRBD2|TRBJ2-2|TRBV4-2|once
CASSQLLAGAGDTGELFF
TGTGCCAGCAGCCAACTTCTAGCGGGAGCCGGGGACACCGGGGAGCTGTTTTTT
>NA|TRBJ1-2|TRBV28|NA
CASSPTGSEWNGYTF
TGTGCCAGCAGCCCGACGGGGTCAGAGTGGAATGGCTACACCTTC
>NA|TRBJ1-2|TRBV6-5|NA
CASSYRGTSYGYTF
TGTGCCAGCAGTTACAGGGGAACTTCCTATGGCTACACCTTC
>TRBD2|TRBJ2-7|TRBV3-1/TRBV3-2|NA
CASLLSGVTYEQYF
TGTGCCAGCTTGTTAAGCGGGGTAACCTACGAGCAGTACTTC
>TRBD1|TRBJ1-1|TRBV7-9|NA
CACDGTGLSAFF
TGTGCCTGCGATGGGACAGGGCTATCAGCTTTCTTT
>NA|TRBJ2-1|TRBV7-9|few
CASSLAGSYNEQFF
TGTGCCAGCAGCTTAGCGGGGAGTTACAATGAGCAGTTCTTC
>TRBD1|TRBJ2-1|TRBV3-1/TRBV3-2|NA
CASSQVSADRGVSDQSYNEQFF
TGTGCCAGCAGCCAAGTTTCTGCGGACAGGGGTGTTTCTGACCAATCCTACAATGAGCAGTTCTTC
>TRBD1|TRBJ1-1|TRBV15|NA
CATSPRTGVMNTEAFF
TGTGCCACCAGCCCCCGGACAGGGGTCATGAACACTGAAGCTTTCTTT
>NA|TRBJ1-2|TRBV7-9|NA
CASSLDIPTRGYTF
TGTGCCAGCAGCTTGGACATCCCTACCAGGGGATACACCTTC
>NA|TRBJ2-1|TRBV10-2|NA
CASSEDSNNEQFF
TGCGCCAGCAGTGAGGACTCTAACAATGAGCAGTTCTTC
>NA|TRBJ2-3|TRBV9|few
CASSVAPNTDTQYF
TGTGCCAGCAGCGTAGCGCCTAACACAGATACGCAGTATTTT
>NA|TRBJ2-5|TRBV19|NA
CASRSSGQETQYF
TGTGCCAGTCGTAGTAGCGGCCAAGAGACCCAGTACTTC
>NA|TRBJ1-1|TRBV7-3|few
CASSLSLNTEAFF
TGTGCCAGCAGCCTAAGTCTAAACACTGAAGCTTTCTTT
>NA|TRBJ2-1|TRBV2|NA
CASSDEPYNEQFF
TGTGCCAGCAGTGATGAGCCCTACAATGAGCAGTTCTTC
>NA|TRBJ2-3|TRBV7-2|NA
CASSLGTHYTDTQYF
TGTGCCAGCAGCTTAGGGACTCACTACACAGATACGCAGTATTTT
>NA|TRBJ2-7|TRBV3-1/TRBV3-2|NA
CASSQSEGRGEQYF
TGTGCCAGCAGCCAATCGGAGGGGCGCGGGGAGCAGTACTTC
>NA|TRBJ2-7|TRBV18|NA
CASSTQETYEQYF
TGTGCCAGCTCAACACAGGAGACCTACGAGCAGTACTTC
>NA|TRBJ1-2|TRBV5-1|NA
CASSLVWSEGDYGYTF
TGCGCCAGCAGCTTGGTATGGTCAGAGGGGGACTATGGCTACACCTTC
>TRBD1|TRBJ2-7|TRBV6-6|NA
CASSQEDREPYEQYF
TGTGCCAGCAGTCAGGAGGACAGGGAGCCCTACGAGCAGTACTTC
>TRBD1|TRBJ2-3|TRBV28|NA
CASSRLGQGIDTQYF
TGTGCCAGCAGTCGCCTGGGACAGGGAATTGATACGCAGTATTTT
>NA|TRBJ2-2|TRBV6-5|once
CASGGEVNTGELFF
TGTGCCAGCGGAGGGGAGGTTAACACCGGGGAGCTGTTTTTT
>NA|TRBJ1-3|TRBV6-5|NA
CASSPDISSGNTIYF
TGTGCCAGCAGCCCGGACATCAGCTCTGGAAACACCATATATTTT
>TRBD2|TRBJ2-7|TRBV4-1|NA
CASSQTSGPHYEQYF
TGCGCCAGCAGCCAAACTAGCGGCCCCCACTACGAGCAGTACTTC
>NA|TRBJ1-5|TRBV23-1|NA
CASPEKGGQPQHF
TGCGCCAGCCCCGAAAAAGGCGGTCAGCCCCAGCATTTT
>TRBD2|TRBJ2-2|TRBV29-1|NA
CSVLTGTSGNTGELFF
TGCAGCGTGCTGACCGGGACTAGCGGAAACACCGGGGAGCTGTTTTTT
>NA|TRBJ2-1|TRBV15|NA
CATSKAGKYNEQFF
TGTGCCACCAGTAAGGCCGGGAAATACAATGAGCAGTTCTTC
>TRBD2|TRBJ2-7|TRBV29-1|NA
CSVATSGIYEQYF
TGCAGCGTTGCGACTAGCGGGATCTACGAGCAGTACTTC
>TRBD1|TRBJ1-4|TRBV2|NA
CASSRSGGAREKLFF
TGTGCCAGCAGCCGATCAGGGGGCGCGCGGGAAAAACTGTTTTTT
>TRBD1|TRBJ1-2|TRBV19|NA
CASAPQGRPYGYTF
TGTGCCAGTGCCCCACAGGGGCGCCCCTATGGCTACACCTTC
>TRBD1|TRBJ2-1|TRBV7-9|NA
CASSLRQGTYNEQFF
TGTGCCAGCAGCTTGAGACAGGGGACTTACAATGAGCAGTTCTTC
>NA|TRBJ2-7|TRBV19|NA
CASSMFSEREQYF
TGTGCCAGTAGTATGTTTTCGGAGAGAGAGCAGTACTTC
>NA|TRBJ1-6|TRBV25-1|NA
CASSEFIGPLHF
TGTGCCAGCAGTGAATTTATCGGACCCCTCCACTTT
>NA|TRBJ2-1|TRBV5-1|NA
CASSPGWSGLSYNEQFF
TGCGCCAGCAGCCCTGGTTGGAGCGGACTCTCCTACAATGAGCAGTTCTTC
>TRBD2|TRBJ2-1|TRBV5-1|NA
CASSLAGLAGVNEQFF
TGCGCCAGCAGCTTGGCCGGACTAGCGGGAGTGAATGAGCAGTTCTTC
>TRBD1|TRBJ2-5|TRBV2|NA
CASSEEGAGGGETQYF
TGTGCCAGCAGTGAAGAGGGAGCAGGGGGCGGTGAGACCCAGTACTTC
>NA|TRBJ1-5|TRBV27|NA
CASSYGVNQPQHF
TGTGCCAGCAGTTATGGAGTCAATCAGCCCCAGCATTTT
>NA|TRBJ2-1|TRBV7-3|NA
CASSSGLYNEQFF
TGTGCCAGCAGCTCCGGACTCTACAATGAGCAGTTCTTC
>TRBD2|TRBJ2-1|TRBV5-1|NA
CASSTTGLAGANEQFF
TGCGCCAGCAGCACTACCGGACTAGCGGGAGCGAATGAGCAGTTCTTC
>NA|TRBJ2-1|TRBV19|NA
CASTRTAYNEQFF
TGTGCCAGTACCCGGACAGCGTACAATGAGCAGTTCTTC
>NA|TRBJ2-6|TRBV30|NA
CAWSGIRQGGSGANVLTF
TGTGCCTGGAGTGGGATTCGGCAGGGTGGTTCTGGGGCCAACGTCCTGACTTTC
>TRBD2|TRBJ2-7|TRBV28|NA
CATLEGLAGVGTSYEQYF
TGTGCCACCCTAGAAGGGCTAGCGGGAGTCGGAACCTCCTACGAGCAGTACTTC
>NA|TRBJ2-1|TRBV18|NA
CASSPLEGTYNEQFF
TGTGCCAGCTCACCCCTGGAGGGTACCTACAATGAGCAGTTCTTC
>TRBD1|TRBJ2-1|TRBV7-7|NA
CASSLNPTGTFGNEQFF
TGTGCCAGCAGCTTAAATCCGACAGGGACGTTTGGGAATGAGCAGTTCTTC
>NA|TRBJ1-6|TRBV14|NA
CASSQDRALESPLHF
TGTGCCAGCAGCCAAGACAGGGCTTTGGAGTCACCCCTCCACTTT
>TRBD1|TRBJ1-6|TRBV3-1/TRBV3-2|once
CASSQLDRVKRSPLHF
TGTGCCAGCAGCCAGCTAGACAGGGTTAAAAGATCACCCCTCCACTTT
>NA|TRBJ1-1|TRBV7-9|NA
CASSFPSSTGFGTEAFF
TGTGCCAGCAGCTTCCCTAGCTCCACAGGGTTTGGCACTGAAGCTTTCTTT
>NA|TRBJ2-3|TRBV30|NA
CAWSGTADTQYF
TGTGCCTGGAGTGGCACAGCAGATACGCAGTATTTT
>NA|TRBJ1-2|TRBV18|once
CASSTGGANYGYTF
TGTGCCAGCTCCACGGGGGGGGCTAACTATGGCTACACCTTC
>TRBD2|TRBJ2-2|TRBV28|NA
CASSSPGTPREGGELFF
TGTGCCAGCAGTTCCCCCGGGACACCTCGGGAGGGCGGGGAGCTGTTTTTT
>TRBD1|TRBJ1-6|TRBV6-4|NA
CASSDSTGGSPLHF
TGTGCCAGCAGTGACTCTACAGGGGGCTCACCCCTCCACTTT
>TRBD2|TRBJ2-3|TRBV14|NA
CASSPWTSGSIASADTQYF
TGTGCCAGCAGCCCTTGGACTAGCGGGAGTATTGCCTCTGCAGATACGCAGTATTTT